This TCR beta chain originates from a study of read filtering for tumor transcriptome and immune sequencing. Overall study: After DNase treatment, RNA was made into whole-transcriptome libraries.

The library was built from about 0.4 ug RNA with molecular barcoded adaptors for alpha/delta and beta/gamma chains. TCRdb analysed the reads with MiXCR anew, one entry per CDR3 protein. The sample includes 75,000 to 95,000 distinct CDR3 sequences, under 25% of them seen just once. This clonotype was detected many times. Sampling of bone marrow took place during active disease in every patient. This CDR3 has 16 residues. V was shortened by 5 bases and J by 2 bases, with 22 bases between the two germline ends. Germline CDR1 SQVTM, CDR2 ANQGSEA. This clonotype originated in a donor over 35 with multiple myeloma. The chain employs TRBV29-1 and TRBJ2-7; the D gene is possibly TRBD1 (6 bases). The sample taken for sequencing was a population of CD138-negative cells sorted from bone marrow. The CDR3 bases are TGCAGCGTTCAAACAAACAGGGCCCCGGGCACCTACGAGCAGTACTTC. It yields the protein CSVQTNRAPGTYEQYF.